This T cell receptor (beta chain) was captured by sequencing in a study of beta chain features in type 1 diabetes. Across the whole study: Sorted cells examined across all samples numbered 100 million to 140 million.

As regards this clone: The target antigen is unknown. The germline gene is not matched at one end of the junction; a read error may be the cause.

The authors reverse transcribed all of the isolated RNA, so sequencing captured expressed TCRB transcripts. Assay: immunoSEQ multiplex PCR; the TCRdb copy retains only in-frame clones and omits some. The sample holds hundreds of thousands of clones; around an eighth are singletons and the top ten take more than 0.015%. The study, taken as a whole, reports: These data did not resolve whether HLA type affects TCRB rearrangement.

The CDR3 runs 15 residues. CDR1 is LNHNV, CDR2 YYDKDF, per germline (reference sequence). On average, the one heparinised blood draw given by each donor was roughly 100 mL. This rearrangement joins TRBV15 to TRBJ1-4; 9 nucleotides align to TRBD1. This sequence was found in a man between 18 and 29 years old in good health. Sequencing was performed on naive CD4+ T cells from blood. The CDR3, as DNA: TGTGCCACCAGCCGAACAGGGGGCCGGAATGGAAAACTGTTTTTT. This codes for CATSRTGGRNGKLFF. The full variable domain, in which reference TRBV15 and TRBJ1-4 provide the parts outside the CDR3, is DAMVIQNPRYQVTQFGKPVTLSCSQTLNHNVMYWYQQKSSQAPKLLFHYYDKDFNNEADTPDNFQSRRPNTSFCFLDIRSPGLGDTAMYLCATSRTGGRNGKLFFGSGTQLSVL.